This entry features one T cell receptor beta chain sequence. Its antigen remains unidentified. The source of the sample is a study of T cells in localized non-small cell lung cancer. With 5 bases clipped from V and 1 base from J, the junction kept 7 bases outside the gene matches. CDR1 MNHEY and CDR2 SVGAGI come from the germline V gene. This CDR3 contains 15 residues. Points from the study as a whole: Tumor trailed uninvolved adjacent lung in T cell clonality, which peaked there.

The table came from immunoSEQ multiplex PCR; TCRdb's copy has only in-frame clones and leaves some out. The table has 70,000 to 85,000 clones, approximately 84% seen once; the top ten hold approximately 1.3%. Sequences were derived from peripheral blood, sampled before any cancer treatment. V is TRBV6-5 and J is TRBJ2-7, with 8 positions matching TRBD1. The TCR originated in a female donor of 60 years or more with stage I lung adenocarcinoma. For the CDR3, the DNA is TGTGCCAGCAGTCACCCCGGGACAGGTTCCTACGAGCAGTACTTC. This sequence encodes CASSHPGTGSYEQYF.